The entry below gives a single T cell receptor (beta chain) sequence along with its context. There are 13 residues in the CDR3. Germline assignment: CDR1 SGDLS and CDR2 YYNGEE. The V end was cut by 0 bases, the J end by 5 bases, with 9 bases between. In the study's own analysis: Estimated nucleated cell counts came from reference gene primer amplification. Sequencing was performed with immunoSEQ multiplex PCR; in TCRdb, only in-frame clones are kept and a portion is missing. V, J and clone size are taken as reported in that table, and D and trimming were inferred from the DNA itself. There are about 160,000 clones in the sample; roughly 91% occur only once, and about 2.5% lies in the top ten. This entry belongs to a study of blood T cell repertoires in COVID-19. The overall study: T cells, B-cell-depleted T cells, or PBMCs provided the cDNA or gDNA that served as material.

V gene TRBV9 combines with J gene TRBJ2-7; no clear D. This receptor was obtained from a man aged 18 to 30 with acute or convalescent COVID-19. Input material: peripheral blood. CDR3 nucleotides: TGTGCCAGCAGCGTAGGTGGTAGCAACGAGCAGTACTTC. Translation: CASSVGGSNEQYF. Full variable domain (outside the CDR3, taken from reference TRBV9 and TRBJ2-7): DSGVTQTPKHLITATGQRVTLRCSPRSGDLSVYWYQQSLDQGLQFLIQYYNGEERAKGNILERFSAQQFPDLHSELNLSSLELGDSALYFCASSVGGSNEQYFGPGTRLTVT.